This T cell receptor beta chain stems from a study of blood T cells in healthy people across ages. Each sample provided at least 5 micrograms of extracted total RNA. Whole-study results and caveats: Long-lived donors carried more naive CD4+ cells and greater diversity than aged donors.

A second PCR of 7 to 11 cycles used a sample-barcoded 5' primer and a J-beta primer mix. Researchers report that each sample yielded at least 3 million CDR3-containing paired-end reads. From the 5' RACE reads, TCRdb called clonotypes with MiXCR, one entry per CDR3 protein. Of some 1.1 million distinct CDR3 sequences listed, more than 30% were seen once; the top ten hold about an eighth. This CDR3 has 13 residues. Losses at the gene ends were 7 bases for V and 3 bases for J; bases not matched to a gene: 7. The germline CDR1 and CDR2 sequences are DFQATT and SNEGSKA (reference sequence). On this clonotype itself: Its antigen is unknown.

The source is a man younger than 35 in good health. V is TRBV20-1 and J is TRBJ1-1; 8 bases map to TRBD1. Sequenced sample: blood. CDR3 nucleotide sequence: TGCAGTGGGGACAGGACAGTGGACACTGAAGCTTTCTTT. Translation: CSGDRTVDTEAFF.